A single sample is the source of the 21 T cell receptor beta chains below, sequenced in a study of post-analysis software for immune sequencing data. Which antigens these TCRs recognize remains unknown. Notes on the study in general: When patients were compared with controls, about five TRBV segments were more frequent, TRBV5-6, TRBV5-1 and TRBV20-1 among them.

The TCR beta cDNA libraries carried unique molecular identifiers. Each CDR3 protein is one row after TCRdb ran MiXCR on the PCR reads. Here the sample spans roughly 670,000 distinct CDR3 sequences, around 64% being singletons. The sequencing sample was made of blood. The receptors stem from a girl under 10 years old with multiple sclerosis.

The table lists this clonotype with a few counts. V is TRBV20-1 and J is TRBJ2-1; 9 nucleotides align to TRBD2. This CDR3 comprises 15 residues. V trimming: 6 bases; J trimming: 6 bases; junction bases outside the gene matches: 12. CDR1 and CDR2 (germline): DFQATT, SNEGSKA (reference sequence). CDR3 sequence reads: CSARETGTSRNEQFF. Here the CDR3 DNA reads TGCAGTGCCCGGGAAACCGGGACTAGCCGCAATGAGCAGTTCTTC.

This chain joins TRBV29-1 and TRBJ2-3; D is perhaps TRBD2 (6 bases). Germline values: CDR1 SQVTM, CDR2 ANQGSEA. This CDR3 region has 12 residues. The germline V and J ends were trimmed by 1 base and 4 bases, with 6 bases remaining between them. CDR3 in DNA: TGCAGCGTTGAAGGCGGGGCAGATACGCAGTATTTT. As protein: CSVEGGADTQYF.

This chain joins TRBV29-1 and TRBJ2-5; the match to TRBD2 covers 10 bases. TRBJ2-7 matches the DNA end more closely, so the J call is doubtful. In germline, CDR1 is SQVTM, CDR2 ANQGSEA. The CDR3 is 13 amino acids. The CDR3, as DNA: TGCAGCGGAAGACCCAGCGGGAGGGACGAGCAGTACTTC. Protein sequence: CSGRPSGRDEQYF.

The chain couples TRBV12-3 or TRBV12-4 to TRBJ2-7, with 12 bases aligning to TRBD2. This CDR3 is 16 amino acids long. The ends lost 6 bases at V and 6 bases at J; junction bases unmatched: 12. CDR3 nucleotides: TGTGCCAGCAGCTCCCAACGACTAGCGGGAGAGGTCGAGCAGTACTTC. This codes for CASSSQRLAGEVEQYF.

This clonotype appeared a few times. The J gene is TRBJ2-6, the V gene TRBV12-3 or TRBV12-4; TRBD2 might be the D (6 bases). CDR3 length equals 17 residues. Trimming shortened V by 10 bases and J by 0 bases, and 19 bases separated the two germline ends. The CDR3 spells CATRAGRLSSGANVLTF. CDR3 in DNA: TGTGCCACCCGAGCGGGTCGGCTCAGCTCTGGGGCCAACGTCCTGACTTTC.

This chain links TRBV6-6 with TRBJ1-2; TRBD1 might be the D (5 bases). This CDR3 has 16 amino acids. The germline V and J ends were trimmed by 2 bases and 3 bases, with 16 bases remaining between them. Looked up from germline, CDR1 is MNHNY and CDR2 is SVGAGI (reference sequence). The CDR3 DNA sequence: TGTGCCAGCAGTTACGATTATGGGGCAGGAGACTATGGCTACACCTTC. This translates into CASSYDYGAGDYGYTF.

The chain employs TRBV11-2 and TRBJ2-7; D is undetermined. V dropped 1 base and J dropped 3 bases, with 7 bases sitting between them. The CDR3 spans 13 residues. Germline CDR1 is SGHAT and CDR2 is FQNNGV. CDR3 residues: CASSLGSNYEQYF. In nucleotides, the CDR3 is TGTGCCAGCAGCTTAGGGAGTAACTACGAGCAGTACTTC.

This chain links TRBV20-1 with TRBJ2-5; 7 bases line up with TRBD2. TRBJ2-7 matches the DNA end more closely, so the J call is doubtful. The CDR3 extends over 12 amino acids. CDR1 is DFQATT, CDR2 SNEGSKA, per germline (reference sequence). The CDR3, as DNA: TGCAGTGTTCCAGGGACTAACTACGAGCAGTACTTC. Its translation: CSVPGTNYEQYF.

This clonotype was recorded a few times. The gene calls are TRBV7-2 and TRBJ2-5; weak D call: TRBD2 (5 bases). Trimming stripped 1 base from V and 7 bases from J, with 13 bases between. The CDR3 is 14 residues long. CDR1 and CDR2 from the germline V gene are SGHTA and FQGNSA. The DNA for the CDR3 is TGTGCCAGCAGCTTAGATGGATTGAGGGCGACCCAGTACTTC. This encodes CASSLDGLRATQYF.

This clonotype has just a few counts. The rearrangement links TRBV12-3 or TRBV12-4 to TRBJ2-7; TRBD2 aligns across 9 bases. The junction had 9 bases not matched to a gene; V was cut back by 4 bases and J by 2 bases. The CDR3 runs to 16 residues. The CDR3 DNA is TGTGCCAGCAGTTGGGGGACTAGCTTAGGCCCCTACGAGCAGTACTTC. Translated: CASSWGTSLGPYEQYF.

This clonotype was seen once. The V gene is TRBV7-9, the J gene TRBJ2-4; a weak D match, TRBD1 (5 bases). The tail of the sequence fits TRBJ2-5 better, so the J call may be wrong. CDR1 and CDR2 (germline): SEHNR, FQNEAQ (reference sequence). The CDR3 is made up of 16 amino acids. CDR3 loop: CASSYQGSPPQETQYF. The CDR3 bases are TGTGCCAGCAGCTATCAGGGTTCCCCGCCCCAAGAGACCCAGTACTTC.

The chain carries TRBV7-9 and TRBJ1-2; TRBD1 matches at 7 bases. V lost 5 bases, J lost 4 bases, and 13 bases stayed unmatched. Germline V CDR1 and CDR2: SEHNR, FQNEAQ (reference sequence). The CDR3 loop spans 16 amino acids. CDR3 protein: CASSLRTGGDLYGYTF. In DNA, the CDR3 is TGTGCCAGCAGCCTCCGGACAGGTGGCGACCTCTATGGCTACACCTTC.

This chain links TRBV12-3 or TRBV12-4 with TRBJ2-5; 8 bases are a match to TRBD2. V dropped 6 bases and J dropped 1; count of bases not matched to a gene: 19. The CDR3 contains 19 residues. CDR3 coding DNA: TGTGCCAGCAGCATCCTGACTCTAGCCGGGGGGGCCGCCCAAGAGACCCAGTACTTC. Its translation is CASSILTLAGGAAQETQYF.

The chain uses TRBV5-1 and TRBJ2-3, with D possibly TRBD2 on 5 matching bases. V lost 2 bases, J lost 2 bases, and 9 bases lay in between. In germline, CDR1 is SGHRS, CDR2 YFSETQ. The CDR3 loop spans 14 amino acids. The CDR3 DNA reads TGCGCCAGCAGCTTCGGGGAACTCACAGATACGCAGTATTTT. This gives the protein CASSFGELTDTQYF.

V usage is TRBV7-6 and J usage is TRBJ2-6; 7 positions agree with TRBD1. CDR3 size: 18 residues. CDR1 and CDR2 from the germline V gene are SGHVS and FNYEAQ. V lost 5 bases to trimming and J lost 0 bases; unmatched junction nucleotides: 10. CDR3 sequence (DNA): TGTGCCAGCAGCCGGGACAGACCGAACACCTCTGGGGCCAACGTCCTGACTTTC. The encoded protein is CASSRDRPNTSGANVLTF.

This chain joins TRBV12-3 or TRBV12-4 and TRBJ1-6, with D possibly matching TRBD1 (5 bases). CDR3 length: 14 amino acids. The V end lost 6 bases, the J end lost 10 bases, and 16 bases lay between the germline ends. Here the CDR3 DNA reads TGTGCCAGCAGCCCCTTGGGGGGGAGGTCACCCCTCCACTTT. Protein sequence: CASSPLGGRSPLHF.

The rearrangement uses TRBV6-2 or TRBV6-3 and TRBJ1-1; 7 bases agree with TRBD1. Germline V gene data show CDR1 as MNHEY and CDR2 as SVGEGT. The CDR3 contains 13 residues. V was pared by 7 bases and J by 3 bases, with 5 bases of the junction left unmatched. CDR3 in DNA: TGTGCCAGCACCAGGGGGATGCACACTGAAGCTTTCTTT. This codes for CASTRGMHTEAFF.

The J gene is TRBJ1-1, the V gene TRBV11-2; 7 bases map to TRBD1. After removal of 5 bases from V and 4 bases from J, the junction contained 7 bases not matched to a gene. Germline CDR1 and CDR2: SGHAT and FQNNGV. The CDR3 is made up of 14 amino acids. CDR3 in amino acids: CASSLRGGVTEAFF. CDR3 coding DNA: TGTGCCAGCAGCCTCAGGGGGGGAGTCACTGAAGCTTTCTTT.

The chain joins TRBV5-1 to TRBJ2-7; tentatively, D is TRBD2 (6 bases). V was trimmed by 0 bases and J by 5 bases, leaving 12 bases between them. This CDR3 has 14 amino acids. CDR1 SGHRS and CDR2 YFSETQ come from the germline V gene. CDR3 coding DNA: TGCGCCAGCAGCTTGGGGACTAACGGAAACGAGCAGTACTTC. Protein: CASSLGTNGNEQYF.

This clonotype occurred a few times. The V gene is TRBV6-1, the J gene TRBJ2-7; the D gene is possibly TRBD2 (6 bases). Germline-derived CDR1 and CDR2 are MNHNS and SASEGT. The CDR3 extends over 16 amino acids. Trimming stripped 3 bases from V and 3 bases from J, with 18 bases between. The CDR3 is CASSDPAGRFNYEQYF. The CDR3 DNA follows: TGTGCCAGCAGTGATCCTGCAGGGAGGTTCAACTACGAGCAGTACTTC.

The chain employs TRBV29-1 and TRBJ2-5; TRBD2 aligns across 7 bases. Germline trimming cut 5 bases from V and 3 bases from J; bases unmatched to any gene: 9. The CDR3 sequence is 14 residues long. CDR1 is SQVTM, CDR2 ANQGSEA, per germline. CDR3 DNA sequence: TGCAGCGTTCCTTTCGGTGCGGGGGAAGAGACCCAGTACTTC. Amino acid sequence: CSVPFGAGEETQYF.